The rows below give T cell receptor beta chains drawn from one sample of a study of low-dose radiotherapy and immunotherapy resistance in tumors. TCRdb itself ran the reads through MiXCR, one entry per CDR3 protein. The table records tens of thousands of distinct CDR3 sequences, approximately 12% of them present only once. Sequencing used PBMCs, obtained before treatment. Receptors originate from a female donor with ovarian cancer. The CDR3 runs from the conserved cysteine through the conserved F or W. D genes are given only for firm matches. A row's size may be missing; if present it is once, few, many or a size class.

CDR3nt: TGTGCCAGCAGTAGAAATTACAACACTGAAGCTTTCTTT
CDR3aa: CASSRNYNTEAFF
v_gene: TRBV6-1
abundance: .
j_gene: TRBJ1-1
d_gene: .

CDR3nt: TGTGCCAGCAGCAGACAGCTCCAAACTGAAGCTTTCTTT
CDR3aa: CASSRQLQTEAFF
v_gene: TRBV9
abundance: many
j_gene: TRBJ1-1
d_gene: .

CDR3nt: TGTGCCAGCACCATGGCTAGCGGGCCCTACAATGAGCAGTTCTTC
CDR3aa: CASTMASGPYNEQFF
v_gene: TRBV11-2
abundance: many
j_gene: TRBJ2-1
d_gene: TRBD2

CDR3nt: TGTGCCATCAGTGTCCTGATAAATGAAAAACTGTTTTTT
CDR3aa: CAISVLINEKLFF
v_gene: TRBV10-3
abundance: many
j_gene: TRBJ1-4
d_gene: .

CDR3nt: TGTGCCAGCAGTGAGTTGGGCTCTGGGGCCAACGTCCTGACTTTC
CDR3aa: CASSELGSGANVLTF
v_gene: TRBV6-2/TRBV6-3
abundance: many
j_gene: TRBJ2-6
d_gene: .

CDR3nt: TGCGCCAGCAGCTTGGCTCCTGGACTAGCGGGAGGGAGCTACAATGAGCAGTTCTTC
CDR3aa: CASSLAPGLAGGSYNEQFF
v_gene: TRBV5-1
abundance: .
j_gene: TRBJ2-1
d_gene: TRBD2

CDR3nt: TGTGCCAGCAGCCAGGGACAGCGGGAGAACACCGGGGAGCTGTTTTTT
CDR3aa: CASSQGQRENTGELFF
v_gene: TRBV7-9
abundance: many
j_gene: TRBJ2-2
d_gene: .

CDR3nt: TGTGCCAGCAGTCCTAAGGGAGGGTTATGGACCTACGAGCAGTACTTC
CDR3aa: CASSPKGGLWTYEQYF
v_gene: TRBV19
abundance: many
j_gene: TRBJ2-7
d_gene: TRBD2

CDR3nt: TGTGCCAGCAAAAGGACTAGCGGTATGTACAATGAGCAGTTCTTC
CDR3aa: CASKRTSGMYNEQFF
v_gene: TRBV2
abundance: many
j_gene: TRBJ2-1
d_gene: TRBD2

CDR3nt: TGCAGCGTTGAAGGGGCCCCAAGGAACAATGAGCAGTTCTTC
CDR3aa: CSVEGAPRNNEQFF
v_gene: TRBV29-1
abundance: .
j_gene: TRBJ2-1
d_gene: .

CDR3nt: TGTGCCAGCAGGAGGGAGCGGGGGGGCTCCTACGAGCAGTACTTC
CDR3aa: CASRRERGGSYEQYF
v_gene: TRBV6-1
abundance: many
j_gene: TRBJ2-7
d_gene: TRBD2

CDR3nt: TGTGCCAGCAGCTTAGATCAAGTATATCGGTTCTTC
CDR3aa: CASSLDQVYRFF
v_gene: TRBV7-8
abundance: many
j_gene: TRBJ2-1
d_gene: .

CDR3nt: TGCAGTGCTAGAGATTTCCGACAGGGGGCGAACTACGAGCAGTACTTC
CDR3aa: CSARDFRQGANYEQYF
v_gene: TRBV20-1
abundance: many
j_gene: TRBJ2-7
d_gene: TRBD1

CDR3nt: TGCGCCAGCAGCCCCGGGACAGAGAACACCGGGGAGCTGTTTTTT
CDR3aa: CASSPGTENTGELFF
v_gene: TRBV18
abundance: many
j_gene: TRBJ2-2
d_gene: TRBD1

CDR3nt: TGTGCCAGCAGCTTAAATCCAGCGGGGGGGCCCGGTACGCAGTATTTT
CDR3aa: CASSLNPAGGPGTQYF
v_gene: TRBV7-3
abundance: many
j_gene: TRBJ2-3
d_gene: TRBD2

CDR3nt: TGCAGCGTTGAAGGCCAAGACGGGTCCAAAAACATTCAGTACTTC
CDR3aa: CSVEGQDGSKNIQYF
v_gene: TRBV29-1
abundance: many
j_gene: TRBJ2-4
d_gene: .

CDR3nt: TGTGCCAGCATTTTAGGGCCGGGAAACTATGGCTACACCTTC
CDR3aa: CASILGPGNYGYTF
v_gene: TRBV6-5
abundance: many
j_gene: TRBJ1-2
d_gene: .

CDR3nt: TGCAGTGCTAGAGAGCCGGGAGGGACCTACAATGAGCAGTTCTTC
CDR3aa: CSAREPGGTYNEQFF
v_gene: TRBV20-1
abundance: many
j_gene: TRBJ2-1
d_gene: TRBD2

CDR3nt: TGTGCCAGCAGCTCCCTCGGACAGGGGGCGCGCGCCGGGGAGCTGTTTTTT
CDR3aa: CASSSLGQGARAGELFF
v_gene: TRBV7-9
abundance: many
j_gene: TRBJ2-2
d_gene: TRBD1

CDR3nt: TGTGCCTGGAGTAAGTTGGACAGGGAGACAGATACGCAGTATTTT
CDR3aa: CAWSKLDRETDTQYF
v_gene: TRBV30
abundance: many
j_gene: TRBJ2-3
d_gene: TRBD1

CDR3nt: TGTGCCAGCAGCGACTCCCGGCCAGAGACCCAGTACTTC
CDR3aa: CASSDSRPETQYF
v_gene: TRBV28
abundance: many
j_gene: TRBJ2-5
d_gene: .

CDR3nt: TGTGCCAGCAAAGGGGGTCCGGGGGAGCTGTTTTTT
CDR3aa: CASKGGPGELFF
v_gene: TRBV28
abundance: many
j_gene: TRBJ2-2
d_gene: .

CDR3nt: .
CDR3aa: CASTSHSANTGELFFF
v_gene: TRBV19
abundance: .
j_gene: TRBJ2-2
d_gene: .

CDR3nt: TGCGCCAGCAGCTTGGCCTCAGGGGAAGCTTTCTTT
CDR3aa: CASSLASGEAFF
v_gene: TRBV5-1
abundance: many
j_gene: TRBJ1-1
d_gene: .

CDR3nt: TGTGCCAGCAGCAGTTCCCCTTCCACAGATACGCAGTATTTT
CDR3aa: CASSSSPSTDTQYF
v_gene: TRBV5-4
abundance: many
j_gene: TRBJ2-3
d_gene: .

CDR3nt: TGTGCCAGCAGTAGGGGAGGGACCGCCTCAATGGATAATCAGCCCCAGCATTTT
CDR3aa: CASSRGGTASMDNQPQHF
v_gene: TRBV28
abundance: many
j_gene: TRBJ1-5
d_gene: .

CDR3nt: TGTGCCAGCAGTGGGGCGGGAGGGCCTCATGAGCAGTTCTTC
CDR3aa: CASSGAGGPHEQFF
v_gene: TRBV12-3/TRBV12-4
abundance: .
j_gene: TRBJ2-1
d_gene: TRBD2

CDR3nt: TGTGCCAGCTCACCACCGATAGGGGCCGGGGAGCTGTTTTTT
CDR3aa: CASSPPIGAGELFF
v_gene: TRBV18
abundance: many
j_gene: TRBJ2-2
d_gene: .

CDR3nt: TGTGCCAGCAGCCCGGGACTAGCGGGGGGGCCGGTCACCGGGGAGCTGTTTTTT
CDR3aa: CASSPGLAGGPVTGELFF
v_gene: TRBV7-9
abundance: many
j_gene: TRBJ2-2
d_gene: TRBD2

CDR3nt: TGTGCCAGCAGCTTAGCGCGGGTAGGGTCTGGCTACACCTTC
CDR3aa: CASSLARVGSGYTF
v_gene: TRBV12-3/TRBV12-4
abundance: many
j_gene: TRBJ1-2
d_gene: .

CDR3nt: TGTGCCAGCAGCTTAAGGGGCGGTCATGGCTACACCTTC
CDR3aa: CASSLRGGHGYTF
v_gene: TRBV13
abundance: .
j_gene: TRBJ1-2
d_gene: .

CDR3nt: TGTGCCAGCAGTAAGGGACAGATGAACACTGAAGCTTTCTTT
CDR3aa: CASSKGQMNTEAFF
v_gene: TRBV27
abundance: many
j_gene: TRBJ1-1
d_gene: TRBD1

CDR3nt: TGTGCCAGCAGTACGGGACAGCTACTCTACAATGAGCAGTTCTTC
CDR3aa: CASSTGQLLYNEQFF
v_gene: TRBV28
abundance: once
j_gene: TRBJ2-1
d_gene: TRBD1

CDR3nt: TGTGCCTGGAGTGTATCACTACTCACCGGGGAGCTGTTTTTT
CDR3aa: CAWSVSLLTGELFF
v_gene: TRBV30
abundance: .
j_gene: TRBJ2-2
d_gene: .

CDR3nt: TGTGCCAGCAGCAAAGAGGTCGGGCTGGCAGGGGAGAGGGAAGAGACCCAGTACTTC
CDR3aa: CASSKEVGLAGEREETQYF
v_gene: TRBV21-1
abundance: many
j_gene: TRBJ2-5
d_gene: .

CDR3nt: TGTGCCAGCAACAAAGGACAGGTGAACTATGGCTACACCTTC
CDR3aa: CASNKGQVNYGYTF
v_gene: TRBV28
abundance: .
j_gene: TRBJ1-2
d_gene: TRBD1

CDR3nt: TGTGCCAGCAGCATCGGAGGAACTTGGTCTGGGGCCAACGTCCTGACTTTC
CDR3aa: CASSIGGTWSGANVLTF
v_gene: TRBV28
abundance: many
j_gene: TRBJ2-6
d_gene: .

CDR3nt: TGCAGTGCTAGCAGGGACAGGAGATCCACAGATACGCAGTATTTT
CDR3aa: CSASRDRRSTDTQYF
v_gene: TRBV20-1
abundance: .
j_gene: TRBJ2-3
d_gene: TRBD1

CDR3nt: TGCAGCGTGGGGGGACTAGCGGGAAGCACAGATACGCAGTATTTT
CDR3aa: CSVGGLAGSTDTQYF
v_gene: TRBV29-1
abundance: .
j_gene: TRBJ2-3
d_gene: TRBD2

CDR3nt: TGCGCCAGCAGCCTGTTGACCGGGGCCAACGTCCTGACTTTC
CDR3aa: CASSLLTGANVLTF
v_gene: TRBV5-1
abundance: many
j_gene: TRBJ2-6
d_gene: .

CDR3nt: TGTGCCAGCAACCCACCGCAGGGCTGGAACACTGAAGCTTTCTTT
CDR3aa: CASNPPQGWNTEAFF
v_gene: TRBV6-6
abundance: many
j_gene: TRBJ1-1
d_gene: .

CDR3nt: TGTGCCACATCTAGCGGGAGAGAACAAGAGACCCAGTACTTC
CDR3aa: CATSSGREQETQYF
v_gene: TRBV7-9
abundance: many
j_gene: TRBJ2-5
d_gene: TRBD2

CDR3nt: TGCAGTGCTATTTCCGGGGGCAGAGGAGATACGCAGTATTTT
CDR3aa: CSAISGGRGDTQYF
v_gene: TRBV20-1
abundance: many
j_gene: TRBJ2-3
d_gene: .

CDR3nt: TGCGCCAGCAGCCGCGGGGAGCCGAACACCGGGGAGCTGTTTTTT
CDR3aa: CASSRGEPNTGELFF
v_gene: TRBV5-1
abundance: few
j_gene: TRBJ2-2
d_gene: .

CDR3nt: TGCGCCAGCAGCTTGGAGGTCAGCCTGAACACTGAAGCTTTCTTT
CDR3aa: CASSLEVSLNTEAFF
v_gene: TRBV5-1
abundance: many
j_gene: TRBJ1-1
d_gene: .

CDR3nt: TGCGCCAGCAAGGATCTAGCGGCCAACACCGGGGAGCTGTTTTTT
CDR3aa: CASKDLAANTGELFF
v_gene: TRBV10-2
abundance: few
j_gene: TRBJ2-2
d_gene: TRBD2

CDR3nt: TGCAGTGCGGGGGGGCGTCTTGAAGATACGCAGTATTTT
CDR3aa: CSAGGRLEDTQYF
v_gene: TRBV29-1
abundance: many
j_gene: TRBJ2-3
d_gene: TRBD2